This TCR beta chain was identified in a study of blood T cells in healthy people across ages. Study-level findings and limits: Considered underestimates were the diversity estimates obtained from one million T cells.

Germline lookup yields CDR1 MDHEN and CDR2 SYDVKM. The length of the CDR3 is 14 residues. V lost 0 bases and J lost 3, with 8 bases in between. A J-beta primer mix and a sample-barcoded 5' primer were used in a second PCR of about 6 to 12 cycles. Using its own MiXCR run on the 5' RACE reads, TCRdb lists one record per CDR3 protein. The sample has fewer than 2,000,000 distinct CDR3 sequences, roughly 32% seen once. This clonotype was picked up a small number of times. Its antigen is still unknown. The rearrangement links TRBV28 to TRBJ2-5, with D perhaps TRBD1 (6 bases). The sequencing sample was made of blood. The receptor comes from a woman under 40 in good health. The CDR3 DNA follows: TGTGCCAGCAGTTTATGGCAGGGGAAAGAGACCCAGTACTTC. This translates into CASSLWQGKETQYF.